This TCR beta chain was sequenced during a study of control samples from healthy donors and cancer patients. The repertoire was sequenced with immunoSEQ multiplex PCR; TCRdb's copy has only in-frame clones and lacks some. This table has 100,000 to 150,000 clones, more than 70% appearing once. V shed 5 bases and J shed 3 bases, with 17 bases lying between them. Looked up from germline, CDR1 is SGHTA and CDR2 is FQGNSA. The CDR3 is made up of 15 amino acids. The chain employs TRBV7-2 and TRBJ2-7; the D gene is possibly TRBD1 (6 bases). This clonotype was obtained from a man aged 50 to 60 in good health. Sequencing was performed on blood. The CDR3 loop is CASSEMSGASYEQYF. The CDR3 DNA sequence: TGTGCCAGCAGCGAAATGTCAGGGGCGAGCTACGAGCAGTACTTC.